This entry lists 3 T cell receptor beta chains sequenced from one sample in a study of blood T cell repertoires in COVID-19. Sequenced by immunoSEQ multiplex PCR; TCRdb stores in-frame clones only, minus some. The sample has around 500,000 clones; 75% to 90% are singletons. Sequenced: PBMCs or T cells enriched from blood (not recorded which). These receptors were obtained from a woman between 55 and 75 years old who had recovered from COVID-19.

CDR3 coding DNA: TGTGCCAGCAGTTATGACAGTACCTATGGCTACACCTTC. This codes for CASSYDSTYGYTF. This sequence joins TRBV6-5 and TRBJ1-2; the D gene is possibly TRBD1 (5 bases). Germline-derived CDR1 and CDR2 are MNHEY and SVGAGI. The CDR3 extends over 13 amino acids. V gave up 3 bases and J gave up 4 bases, with 9 bases separating them.

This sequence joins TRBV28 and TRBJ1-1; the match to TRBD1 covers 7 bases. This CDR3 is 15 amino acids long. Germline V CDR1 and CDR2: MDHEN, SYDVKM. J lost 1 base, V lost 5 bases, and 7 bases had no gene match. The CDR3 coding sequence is TGTGCCAGCAGTGTTGGGACAGTGGGGAACACTGAAGCTTTCTTT. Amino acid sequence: CASSVGTVGNTEAFF.

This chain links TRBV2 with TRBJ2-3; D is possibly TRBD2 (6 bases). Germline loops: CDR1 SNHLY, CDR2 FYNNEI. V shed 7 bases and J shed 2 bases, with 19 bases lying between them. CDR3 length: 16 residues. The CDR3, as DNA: TGTGCCAGCACCACGAAGGGGCGGGGTTCCACAGATACGCAGTATTTT. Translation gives CASTTKGRGSTDTQYF.